This TCR beta chain was recorded in a study of T cell repertoires in cytomegalovirus infection. Background on the study: Alongside well-studied HLA-B-restricted CMV epitopes, recently identified HLA-C-restricted CMV epitopes were also used. Indications of both CMV infection and matching HLA type were provided by public TCR beta signatures. Study-wide points: Identification of carriers of CMV plus the relevant HLA was performed using cumulative public TCR beta family frequency. CMV-specific TCR beta clonotypes restricted by HLA-C were the ones dominating the ex vivo response.

A single record per CDR3 protein comes from TCRdb applying MiXCR to the reads. The sample records about 400,000 distinct CDR3 sequences, nearly 35% being singletons. To note about this clonotype: Its antigen remains unidentified.

Trimming left V 1 base short and J 7 bases short, with 8 bases between. Germline V gene sequence: CDR1 SGHAT, CDR2 FQNNGV. The CDR3 consists of 13 residues. Sequencing was performed on cultured PBMCs, taken from culture after CMV antigen stimulation. The receptor was isolated from a human donor in good health (CMV status not recorded). Some clones in this sample may be carry-over from other donors' samples. The V gene is TRBV11-2, the J gene TRBJ2-1, with D perhaps TRBD1 (5 bases). The CDR3 DNA is TGTGCCAGCAGCTTAGGCAGGGTAAATGAGCAGTTCTTC. Translating it yields CASSLGRVNEQFF. The whole variable domain, remainder taken from reference TRBV11-2 and TRBJ2-1, is EAGVAQSPRYKIIEKRQSVAFWCNPISGHATLYWYQQILGQGPKLLIQFQNNGVVDDSQLPKDRFSAERLKGVDSTLKIQPAKLEDSAVYLCASSLGRVNEQFFGPGTRLTVL.